A single sample gave rise to the 15 T cell receptor beta chains below, sequenced in a study of blood T cell repertoires in COVID-19. The method was immunoSEQ multiplex PCR; TCRdb's version includes in-frame clones alone and lacks a portion of them. This sample has about 480,000 clones, with approximately 88% found just once. Sequencing used PBMCs or T cells enriched from blood (not recorded which). Every receptor here comes from a woman aged 40-49 years who had recovered from COVID-19.

The J gene is TRBJ2-5, the V gene TRBV3-1 (or the pseudogene TRBV3-2); D is possibly TRBD1 (6 bases). V lost 4 bases to trimming and J lost 5 bases, with 17 bases between them. The CDR3 is 15 amino acids. Germline V gene sequence: CDR1 LGHDT, CDR2 YNNKEL (reference sequence). Here the CDR3 DNA reads TGTGCCAGCAGCCCAACGCAGGGGACGGTGGAGACCCAGTACTTC. Translation: CASSPTQGTVETQYF.

The V call is TRBV5-6, the J call TRBJ1-6, with 10 bases aligning to TRBD1. CDR1 SGHDT and CDR2 YYEEEE come from the germline V gene. J lost 8 bases, V lost 3 bases, and 5 bases had no gene match. The CDR3 covers 15 residues. Written as DNA, the CDR3 is TGTGCCAGCAGCTACGACAGGGGGCCATATTCACCCCTCCACTTT. Protein sequence: CASSYDRGPYSPLHF.

The J gene is TRBJ1-1, the V gene TRBV5-1; no clear D. CDR3 length equals 14 residues. Germline CDR1 reads SGHRS; CDR2 reads YFSETQ. Trimming removed 0 bases at V and 6 bases at J, with 12 bases between. In DNA form, the CDR3 reads TGCGCCAGCAGCTTGGCCGATCGGGGTGCTGAAGCTTTCTTT. This encodes CASSLADRGAEAFF. The full variable domain, rest sourced from reference TRBV5-1 and TRBJ1-1, is KAGVTQTPRYLIKTRGQQVTLSCSPISGHRSVSWYQQTPGQGLQFLFEYFSETQRNKGNFPGRFSGRQFSNSRSEMNVSTLELGDSALYLCASSLADRGAEAFFGQGTRLTVV.

J is TRBJ1-2 and V is TRBV27, with 7 bases identical to TRBD1. The CDR3 spans 14 residues. Trimming took 7 bases from V and 3 from J; bases not matched to a gene: 8. The V gene's germline CDR1 is MNHEY and CDR2 SMNVEV (reference sequence). Written as DNA, the CDR3 is TGTGCCAGCAAGGAATTCGGACAGGACTATGGCTACACCTTC. It translates to CASKEFGQDYGYTF.

The J gene is TRBJ2-7, the V gene TRBV18; 11 positions agree with TRBD1. V lost 3 bases to trimming and J lost 1 base; unmatched junction nucleotides: 14. The CDR3 runs 19 residues. CDR1 is KGHSH and CDR2 is LQKENI in the germline V gene. Here the CDR3 DNA reads TGTGCCAGCTCACCTTCCTTAATTTCCGGGACAGGGGGTTCCTACGAGCAGTACTTC. Encoded protein: CASSPSLISGTGGSYEQYF.

V and J are TRBV19 and TRBJ2-1; 9 nucleotides match TRBD1. The CDR3 sequence is 15 residues long. J lost 8 bases, V lost 6 bases, and 11 bases had no gene match. The V gene's germline CDR1 is LNHDA and CDR2 SQIVND (reference sequence). Here the CDR3 DNA reads TGTGCCAGTAGCAGACAGGGGGGCAGAGGAGATGAGCAGTTCTTC. Protein product: CASSRQGGRGDEQFF.

V usage is TRBV11-3 and J usage is TRBJ2-5; 9 nucleotides align to TRBD1. The CDR3 totals 19 residues. Germline V gene lookup returns CDR1 SGHNT and CDR2 YENEEA. V lost 1 base and J lost 5; bases outside the gene matches: 17. The DNA of the CDR3 is TGTGCCAGCAGCTTAGTGGCCGCCAGCAAAACAGGGGGCAGGGAGACCCAGTACTTC. Amino acids: CASSLVAASKTGGRETQYF.

This clone appeared once. The DNA of the CDR3 is TGTGCCAGCAGCACCTTAGCGGGAGGAGGAGAGACCCAGTACTTC. It codes for CASSTLAGGGETQYF. The chain links TRBV7-9 to TRBJ2-5, with 10 bases lining up with TRBD2. J gave up 4 bases and V 5 bases, and 7 bases lay outside the gene matches. Germline CDR1 is SEHNR and CDR2 is FQNEAQ (reference sequence). CDR3 length equals 15 residues.

The V gene is TRBV7-9, the J gene TRBJ1-1, with D possibly TRBD1 on 6 matching bases. V was cut by 5 bases and J by 5 bases, with 18 bases left in between. CDR1 and CDR2 from the germline V gene are SEHNR and FQNEAQ (reference sequence). This CDR3 comprises 15 residues. The CDR3 reads CASSRTQGRGTEAFF. Here the CDR3 DNA reads TGTGCCAGCAGCCGTACACAGGGAAGGGGAACTGAAGCTTTCTTT.

This chain joins TRBV11-3 and TRBJ1-1; D remains unclear. CDR3 length equals 12 residues. Trimming shortened V by 2 bases and J by 8 bases, and 9 bases separated the two germline ends. Germline-derived CDR1 and CDR2 are SGHNT and YENEEA. Here the CDR3 reads CASSLLGREAFF. The CDR3 DNA reads as TGTGCCAGCAGCTTACTTGGGAGGGAAGCTTTCTTT.

The V call is TRBV19, the J call TRBJ2-3; 7 nucleotides align to TRBD2. Germline V lookup: CDR1 LNHDA, CDR2 SQIVND (reference sequence). Unmatched junction bases numbered 6, after V lost 1 base and J lost 2 bases. CDR3 length: 16 residues. The CDR3 region has the DNA TGTGCCAGTAGTATAGCGGGGGGTACAGCCACAGATACGCAGTATTTT. Protein: CASSIAGGTATDTQYF.

This chain uses TRBV2 with TRBJ2-7; 10 nucleotides align to TRBD1. Germline CDR1 SNHLY, CDR2 FYNNEI. CDR3 length: 16 residues. The trim removed 4 bases at V and 4 bases at J, leaving 10 bases unmatched. This chain's CDR3 is CASSAARDRGKYEQYF. CDR3 DNA: TGTGCCAGCAGTGCGGCCCGGGACAGGGGAAAGTACGAGCAGTACTTC.

The chain joins TRBV30 to TRBJ2-1; D perhaps matches TRBD1 (6 bases). V was trimmed by 1 base and J by 7 bases, leaving 29 bases between them. This CDR3 has 19 residues. Germline loops: CDR1 GTSNPN, CDR2 SVGIG (reference sequence). CDR3 nucleotides: TGTGCCTGGAGTGCAACCAGACCCGACAGGTTGTGGTTTGGGAATGAGCAGTTCTTC. Translation: CAWSATRPDRLWFGNEQFF. Supplemented by reference TRBV30 and TRBJ2-1, the full variable domain reads SQTIHQWPATLVQPVGSPLSLECTVEGTSNPNLYWYRQAAGRGLQLLFYSVGIGQISSEVPQNLSASRPQDRQFILSSKKLLLSDSGFYLCAWSATRPDRLWFGNEQFFGPGTRLTVL.

This sequence joins TRBV27 and TRBJ2-7; D is unresolved. V lost 7 bases to trimming and J lost 3 bases, with 7 bases between them. This CDR3 is built from 11 residues. Germline values: CDR1 MNHEY, CDR2 SMNVEV (reference sequence). CDR3 coding DNA: TGTGCCAGCATCCAAAACTACGAGCAGTACTTC. The encoded protein is CASIQNYEQYF.

The chain links TRBV11-2 to TRBJ1-4; tentative D call: TRBD1 (6 bases). The CDR3 sequence is 16 residues long. Looked up from germline, CDR1 is SGHAT and CDR2 is FQNNGV. The V end lost 1 base, the J end lost 5 bases, and 14 bases lay between the germline ends. The CDR3 reads CASSLVFRQGNEKLFF. The CDR3 DNA reads TGTGCCAGCAGCTTAGTTTTCCGGCAGGGGAATGAAAAACTGTTTTTT.